This entry lists 14 T cell receptor beta chains sequenced from one sample in a study of CD8 T cells in Susac syndrome. It was with random hexamers that roughly 0.45 to 1 ug RNA was reverse transcribed. Using its own MiXCR run on the immunoSEQ multiplex PCR reads, TCRdb lists one record per CDR3 protein. The data hold about 430,000 distinct CDR3 sequences, with more than 70% observed a single time. The sample was CD8+ T cells from PBMCs. The source of these receptors is a human donor with multiple sclerosis.

The chain employs TRBV19 and TRBJ2-1; D could derive from TRBD1 or TRBD2 (9 bases each). The CDR3 spans 21 residues. Germline V gene lookup returns CDR1 LNHDA and CDR2 SQIVND (reference sequence). V was clipped by 3 bases and J by 7 bases, with 34 bases between them. CDR3 coding DNA: TGTGCCAGTAGTATTTTTGGCGGTAGGGGGAGGCTAGCGGGACAGGGTAATGAGCAGTTCTTC. This translates into CASSIFGGRGRLAGQGNEQFF.

CDR3: CASSVVEGLNTEAFF. The CDR3 DNA reads TGTGCCAGCAGCGTAGTCGAGGGCTTGAACACTGAAGCTTTCTTT. V and J are TRBV9 and TRBJ1-1; no clear D gene. V lost 0 bases and J lost 0, with 9 bases in between. CDR3 length: 15 residues. Germline assignment: CDR1 SGDLS and CDR2 YYNGEE. Variable domain in full (rest from reference TRBV9 and TRBJ1-1): DSGVTQTPKHLITATGQRVTLRCSPRSGDLSVYWYQQSLDQGLQFLIQYYNGEERAKGNILERFSAQQFPDLHSELNLSSLELGDSALYFCASSVVEGLNTEAFFGQGTRLTVV.

V gene TRBV4-1 combines with J gene TRBJ2-5; D is perhaps TRBD1 (5 bases). The V gene's germline CDR1 is MGHRA and CDR2 YSYEKL. The CDR3 runs to 13 residues. The V end lost 1 base, the J end lost 5 bases, and 8 bases lay between the germline ends. The CDR3 is CASSQVKGETQYF. CDR3 DNA sequence: TGCGCCAGCAGCCAAGTTAAGGGGGAGACCCAGTACTTC.

The chain couples TRBV13 to TRBJ2-5, with a weak D call TRBD1 (6 bases). Germline values: CDR1 PRHDT, CDR2 FYEKMQ (reference sequence). V was shortened by 7 bases and J by 4 bases, with 19 bases between the two germline ends. There are 15 residues in the CDR3. The CDR3 nucleotides read TGTGCCAGCAACTTCTGGGGGCGAAGGGGAGAGACCCAGTACTTC. Its protein product is CASNFWGRRGETQYF.

The V call is TRBV7-2, the J call TRBJ1-1; D unclear. V was pared by 1 base and J by 7 bases, with 16 bases between. The CDR3 has 15 residues. Germline lookup yields CDR1 SGHTA and CDR2 FQGNSA. CDR3 residues: CASSLVRDWEIEAFF. CDR3 in DNA: TGTGCCAGCAGCTTAGTTCGTGATTGGGAGATTGAAGCTTTCTTT.

The chain is built from TRBV27 and TRBJ2-7; D is ambiguous. The CDR3 runs 11 residues. Trimming cost V 7 bases and J 1 base, with 5 bases left between them. Germline CDR1 MNHEY, CDR2 SMNVEV (reference sequence). The DNA for the CDR3 is TGTGCCAGCATATTTTCCTACGAGCAGTACTTC. Translated: CASIFSYEQYF.

This clonotype is a singleton in its sample. V is TRBV27 and J is TRBJ1-5; the match to TRBD1 covers 9 bases. From germline, CDR1 is MNHEY and CDR2 SMNVEV (reference sequence). The CDR3 covers 15 residues. V was pared by 1 base and J by 7 bases, with 5 bases of the junction left unmatched. The CDR3 DNA is TGTGCCAGCAGTTTATTTGGGACAGGGATCCAGCCCCAGCATTTT. It translates to CASSLFGTGIQPQHF.

The chain carries TRBV9 and TRBJ1-5; TRBD1 agrees at 7 bases. Germline CDR1 is SGDLS and CDR2 is YYNGEE. The V and J ends lost 0 bases and 4 bases, in that order; junction bases with no gene match: 1. CDR3 length: 14 residues. CDR3 in DNA: TGTGCCAGCAGCGTAGGACAGGGTAATCAGCCCCAGCATTTT. Translated, it gives CASSVGQGNQPQHF.

V gene TRBV14 combines with J gene TRBJ2-2; 9 bases line up with TRBD2. V dropped 4 bases and J dropped 6; count of bases not matched to a gene: 9. The germline gives CDR1 SGHDN, CDR2 FVKESK. The length of the CDR3 is 16 residues. CDR3 protein: CASSLTGLASAGELFF. CDR3 DNA sequence: TGTGCCAGCAGCCTTACGGGACTAGCAAGCGCCGGGGAGCTGTTTTTT.

The rearrangement links TRBV29-1 to TRBJ2-6; D call uncertain. Trimming removed 2 bases at V and 0 bases at J, with 8 bases between. CDR1 SQVTM and CDR2 ANQGSEA come from the germline V gene. This CDR3 region has 15 residues. The CDR3 DNA reads TGCAGCGTTGAATATTGGGTCTCTGGGGCCAACGTCCTGACTTTC. Translating it yields CSVEYWVSGANVLTF.

The chain recombines TRBV7-9 with TRBJ2-1; 10 nucleotides match TRBD2. The CDR3 is made up of 17 amino acids. Trimming cost V 5 bases and J 4 bases; bases outside gene matches: 11. CDR1 and CDR2 from the germline V gene are SEHNR and FQNEAQ (reference sequence). The chain's CDR3 is CASSPKAQRGGYNEQFF. The CDR3 nucleotides are TGTGCCAGCAGCCCGAAAGCGCAGCGGGGGGGTTACAATGAGCAGTTCTTC.

Remarks on this clonotype: The germline gene is not matched at one end of the junction; a read error may be the cause. The chain is built from TRBV25-1 and TRBJ1-1; D is unresolved. Germline CDR1 reads MGHDK; CDR2 reads SYGVNS. The length of the CDR3 is 12 residues. The CDR3 region has the DNA TGTGCCAACAGTGAAGGTTCCACTGAAGCTTTCTTT. Amino acid sequence: CANSEGSTEAFF.

The rearrangement uses TRBV27 and TRBJ2-1; possibly TRBD2 for D (5 bases). This CDR3 is built from 15 residues. Germline V gene sequence: CDR1 MNHEY, CDR2 SMNVEV (reference sequence). The V gene lost 6 bases and the J gene lost 0 bases, with 12 bases spanning the gap. CDR3: CASSYIGSSYNEQFF. CDR3 in DNA: TGTGCCAGCAGCTACATAGGGAGCTCCTACAATGAGCAGTTCTTC.

This chain links TRBV19 with TRBJ2-2, with D perhaps TRBD1 or TRBD2 (6 bases each). In germline, CDR1 is LNHDA, CDR2 SQIVND (reference sequence). The V gene lost 3 bases and the J gene lost 7 bases, with 9 bases spanning the gap. CDR3 length: 13 residues. The CDR3 DNA is TGTGCCAGTAGTATCGGGGGCATCGGGGAGCTGTTTTTT. This sequence encodes CASSIGGIGELFF.